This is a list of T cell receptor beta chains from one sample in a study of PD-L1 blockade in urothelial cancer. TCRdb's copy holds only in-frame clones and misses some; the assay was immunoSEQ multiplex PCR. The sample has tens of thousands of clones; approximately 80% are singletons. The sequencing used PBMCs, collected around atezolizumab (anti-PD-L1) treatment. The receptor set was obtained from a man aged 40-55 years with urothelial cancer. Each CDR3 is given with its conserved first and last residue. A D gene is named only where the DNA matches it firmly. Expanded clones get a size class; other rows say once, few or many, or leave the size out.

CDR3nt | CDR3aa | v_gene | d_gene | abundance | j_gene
TGTGCCAGCAGCTTATGGGGAGGGTCCTATGGCTACACCTTC | CASSLWGGSYGYTF | TRBV5-4 | - | once | TRBJ1-2
TGTGCCAGCAGCCTATTAAGCGCGGGGGAGACCCAGTACTTC | CASSLLSAGETQYF | TRBV5-6 | - | once | TRBJ2-5
TGTGCCAGCAGCGGGACTAGCGGGAGGCCGGGTGGGGAGCTGTTTTTT | CASSGTSGRPGGELFF | TRBV5-4 | TRBD2 | few | TRBJ2-2
TGTGAGGGGTTCCAGGGTAAGTTTACAGATACGCAGTATTTT | CEGFQGKFTDTQYF | TRBV14 | - | - | TRBJ2-3
TGCGCCAGCAGACTAGCGGGAGTCAATGAGCAGTTCTTC | CASRLAGVNEQFF | TRBV5-1 | TRBD2 | once | TRBJ2-1
TGTGCCAGCAGCTTAGAAGCGCCAGGGGTGCCTGGCACAGATACGCAGTATTTT | CASSLEAPGVPGTDTQYF | TRBV7-3 | - | - | TRBJ2-3
TGTGCCAGCAGTGAAATGTTAGCGGGAGATGAGGAGACCCAGTACTTC | CASSEMLAGDEETQYF | TRBV6-1 | TRBD2 | - | TRBJ2-5
TGCAGCGTAGCAGGGACTAGCGGGAGCTCAGGGGAGCTGTTTTTT | CSVAGTSGSSGELFF | TRBV29-1 | TRBD2 | - | TRBJ2-2
TGCAGCGTTGAAACAGGGACCTACGAGCAGTACTTC | CSVETGTYEQYF | TRBV29-1 | - | - | TRBJ2-7
TGTGCCAGCAGCATCACCGGGTTTGGCGAAGCTTTCTTT | CASSITGFGEAFF | TRBV7-9 | - | - | TRBJ1-1
TGTGCCAGCAGTTCGACTAGCGGTGAGGGCACAGATACGCAGTATTTT | CASSSTSGEGTDTQYF | TRBV28 | TRBD2 | - | TRBJ2-3
TGTGCCAGCTCACCCCTACAGGGGGTTGGCTATGGCTACACCTTC | CASSPLQGVGYGYTF | TRBV18 | TRBD1 | - | TRBJ1-2
TGCGCCAGCAGCCCAACCGGACAGGGCGTTAGAAGAACTAATGAAAAACTGTTTTTT | CASSPTGQGVRRTNEKLFF | TRBV4-1 | TRBD1 | - | TRBJ1-4
TGTGCCAGCAGTGGAGGGGGCACCTACGAGCAGTACTTC | CASSGGGTYEQYF | TRBV6-1 | TRBD1 | - | TRBJ2-7
TGTGCCAGCAGCTTGAGGGGAGGAACACTCAATCAGCCCCAGCATTTT | CASSLRGGTLNQPQHF | TRBV5-6 | - | once | TRBJ1-5
TGTGCCAGCAGTGGGGGGGTACCCAGGGGGCGGAACACTGAAGCTTTCTTT | CASSGGVPRGRNTEAFF | TRBV6-1 | TRBD1 | once | TRBJ1-1
TGTGCCAGCAGCTTGGACTGGGGGCTCCCCGGGGAGCTGTTTTTT | CASSLDWGLPGELFF | TRBV5-6 | - | - | TRBJ2-2
TGTGCCAGCAGCCAAGATTTGGGCCTCGGGCAGTACTTC | CASSQDLGLGQYF | TRBV14 | - | - | TRBJ2-7
TGCAGCGCCCGAACTAGTACCGAGCAGTACTTC | CSARTSTEQYF | TRBV29-1 | - | - | TRBJ2-7
TGTGCCAGCAGCGTAGACGACCAAGGGGCCCAGCATTTT | CASSVDDQGAQHF | TRBV9 | - | - | TRBJ1-5
TGTGCCACCGCCCGCGGGAGAGATTACAATGAGCAGTTCTTC | CATARGRDYNEQFF | TRBV10-3 | TRBD2 | - | TRBJ2-1
TGTGCCAGCTCACCAACAGGGGCTAGCACAGATACGCAGTATTTT | CASSPTGASTDTQYF | TRBV18 | TRBD1 | - | TRBJ2-3
TGTGCCATCAGGGACACGGCCCTCTATGGCTACACCTTC | CAIRDTALYGYTF | TRBV10-3 | - | - | TRBJ1-2
TGCGCCAGCAGCTCGGGAGACAGGGGTGCCCCGGTGGGGAGCTTT | CASSSGDRGAPVGSF | TRBV5-1 | TRBD1 | - | TRBJ1-1
TGTGCCAGCGGGGAGGGTACAGGGCTCTATGGCTACACCTTC | CASGEGTGLYGYTF | TRBV5-5 | - | - | TRBJ1-2
TGCGCCAGCAGCCCTTGGGGGGACACTGAAGCTTTCTTT | CASSPWGDTEAFF | TRBV5-1 | - | - | TRBJ1-1
TGCGCCAGCAGTCTTGAGGGGACAGGGCCCGGATATGGCTACACCTTC | CASSLEGTGPGYGYTF | TRBV5-1 | TRBD1 | - | TRBJ1-2
TGCGCCAGCAGCCCTATTAGCGGGAGTACTTCCAATGAGCAGTTCTTC | CASSPISGSTSNEQFF | TRBV5-1 | TRBD2 | - | TRBJ2-1
TGCGCCAGCAGCTTGGGATTAGACAGGAACACTGAAGCTTTCTTT | CASSLGLDRNTEAFF | TRBV5-1 | - | - | TRBJ1-1
TGTGCCAGCAGGCAACAGGGCGGCCATCAGCCCCAGCATTTT | CASRQQGGHQPQHF | TRBV28 | - | - | TRBJ1-5
TGTGCCAGTAGTACGGTGAGGGTGGTAGCGGGGGCCTACAATGAGCAGTTCTTC | CASSTVRVVAGAYNEQFF | TRBV19 | TRBD2 | - | TRBJ2-1
TGTGCCAGCAGCTCTGGACAGGGACGTGAAGCTTTCTTT | CASSSGQGREAFF | TRBV7-3 | TRBD1 | - | TRBJ1-1
TGCGCCAGCAGCTTGGCCCCGGCAGATACGCAGTATTTT | CASSLAPADTQYF | TRBV5-1 | - | - | TRBJ2-3
TGTGCCAGCCTAACTAGCGCTCAATACAATGAGCAGTTCTTC | CASLTSAQYNEQFF | TRBV27 | TRBD2 | - | TRBJ2-1
TGCGCCAGCCCCGGGACAGCTCTCCCCTATGGCTACACCTTC | CASPGTALPYGYTF | TRBV23-1 | TRBD1 | - | TRBJ1-2
TGTGCCAGCAGTTGGACCGCGGGCTCTGGGGCCAACGTCCTGACTTTC | CASSWTAGSGANVLTF | TRBV28 | - | - | TRBJ2-6
TGTGCCAGCAATCCGAGACTAGCGGGAGGGGTTGAGCAGTTCTTC | CASNPRLAGGVEQFF | TRBV6-1 | TRBD2 | - | TRBJ2-1
TGTGCCAGCAGGCAAGCGGGTACAGATACGCAGTATTTT | CASRQAGTDTQYF | TRBV28 | - | many | TRBJ2-3
TGTGCCAGCAGCGTAGGGTTAGCGGCAGCCTACGAGCAGTACTTC | CASSVGLAAAYEQYF | TRBV9 | - | - | TRBJ2-7
TGTGCCTGGAGTGCGGGAGGGCCTGGCACAGATACGCAGTATTTT | CAWSAGGPGTDTQYF | TRBV30 | TRBD2 | - | TRBJ2-3
TGTGCTAGTGGTTTGCCGGGACTAGCGGGAGGGCAAGAGACCCAGTACTTC | CASGLPGLAGGQETQYF | TRBV12-5 | TRBD2 | - | TRBJ2-5
TGCGCCAGCAGCGGGAGTCGCGGTGGGTGGACCGGGGAGCTGTTTTTT | CASSGSRGGWTGELFF | TRBV4-1 | - | once | TRBJ2-2
TGTGCCAGCCAGACGGAGACAGAATTGGGCGAGCAGTACTTC | CASQTETELGEQYF | TRBV18 | - | - | TRBJ2-7
TGTGCCAGCAGCTTAGACCGAACCTTGGGCGGGAGTGAAGCCGGGGAGCTGTTTTTT | CASSLDRTLGGSEAGELFF | TRBV11-2 | TRBD2 | - | TRBJ2-2
TGTGCCAGCCCGGGAGTAGGGATAGCGGGAGACCAGGCCCCGCGGGAGACCCAGTACTTC | CASPGVGIAGDQAPRETQYF | TRBV6-4 | TRBD2 | - | TRBJ2-5
TGTGCCAGCAGCTTGGGGGGGAGGGTTGAAGCTTTCTTT | CASSLGGRVEAFF | TRBV5-5 | - | - | TRBJ1-1
TGTGCCAGCGCTGGATCAAGGGGGGGGTTAGGGACCCAGTACTTC | CASAGSRGGLGTQYF | TRBV27 | - | - | TRBJ2-5
TGTGCCAGTAGAAGCGGCGAGACGATGGGCACTGAAGCTTTCTTT | CASRSGETMGTEAFF | TRBV19 | - | - | TRBJ1-1
TGTGCTAGCACCAAATTAGCGGGAGGCTACAATGAGCAGTTCTTC | CASTKLAGGYNEQFF | TRBV7-7 | TRBD2 | - | TRBJ2-1
TGTGCCATCAGTGAAAACAACTACGAGCAGTACTTC | CAISENNYEQYF | TRBV10-3 | - | - | TRBJ2-7
TGTGCCAGCAGCCTGGCGGCAGGTGGTAACTATGGCTACACCTTC | CASSLAAGGNYGYTF | TRBV5-5 | - | - | TRBJ1-2
TGTGCCAGCAGTTTATCATTTGAAGCTTTCTTT | CASSLSFEAFF | TRBV28 | - | - | TRBJ1-1
TGTGCCAGCAGCTCCAGACAGGGTGTTTTCTCGCACAATGAGCAGTTCTTC | CASSSRQGVFSHNEQFF | TRBV5-4 | TRBD1 | - | TRBJ2-1
TGTGCCAGCAGCCCCCGTTTCGTGGCGGGCCGAGCGGGAGGTTACGAGCAGTACTTC | CASSPRFVAGRAGGYEQYF | TRBV9 | TRBD2 | - | TRBJ2-7
TGCGCCAGCAGTGAGTCTGCGGGATTTGGAGGCTCGGCTTTCTTT | CASSESAGFGGSAFF | TRBV10-1 | - | - | TRBJ1-1